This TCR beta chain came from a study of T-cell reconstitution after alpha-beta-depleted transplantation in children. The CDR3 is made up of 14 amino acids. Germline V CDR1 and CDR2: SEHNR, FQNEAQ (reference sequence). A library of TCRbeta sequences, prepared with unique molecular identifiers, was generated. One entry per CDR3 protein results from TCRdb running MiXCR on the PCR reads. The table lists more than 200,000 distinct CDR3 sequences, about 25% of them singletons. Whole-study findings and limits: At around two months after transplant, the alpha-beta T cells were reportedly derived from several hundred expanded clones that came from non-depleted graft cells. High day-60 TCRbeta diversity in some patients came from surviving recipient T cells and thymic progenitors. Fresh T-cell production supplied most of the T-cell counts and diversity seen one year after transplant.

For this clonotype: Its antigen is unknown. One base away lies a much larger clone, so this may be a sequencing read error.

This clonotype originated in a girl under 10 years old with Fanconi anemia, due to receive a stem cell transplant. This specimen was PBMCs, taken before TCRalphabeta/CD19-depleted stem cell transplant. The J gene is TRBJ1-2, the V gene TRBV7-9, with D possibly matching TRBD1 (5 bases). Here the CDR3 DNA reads TGTTCCAGCAGCCTCGGGACCGTCACCTATGGCTACACCTTC. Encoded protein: CSSSLGTVTYGYTF. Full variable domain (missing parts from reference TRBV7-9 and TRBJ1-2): DTGVSQNPRHKITKRGQNVTFRCDPISEHNRLYWYRQTLGQGPEFLTYFQNEAQLEKSRLLSDRFSAERPKGSFSTLEIQRTEQGDSAMYLCSSSLGTVTYGYTFGSGTRLTVV.